These T cell receptor beta chains were read from a single sample in a study of lymphopenia after photon versus proton radiotherapy. Repertoires were generated with immunoSEQ multiplex PCR, while TCRdb's copy carries only in-frame clones and drops some. The data contain several thousand clones, 70% to 90% of them seen just once; the ten biggest clones take up roughly 20%. The input for sequencing was peripheral blood, taken from a patient treated with photon-based radiotherapy. These receptors were taken from a man aged 80 or over with cholangiocarcinoma. Both conserved end residues are part of each CDR3. A D gene is named only where the DNA matches it firmly. Some rows have no size entry. The others give once, few or many, or a class for an expanded clone.

J gene: TRBJ1-2
V gene: TRBV30
clone size: NA
D gene: NA
CDR3 DNA: TGTGCCTGGAGTGTTTCAAGCCGGGACCGCTACTATGGCTACACCTTC
CDR3 protein: CAWSVSSRDRYYGYTF

J gene: TRBJ1-6
V gene: TRBV10-3
clone size: NA
D gene: TRBD1
CDR3 DNA: TGTGCCATCAGCGAGGATTTCACAGGGGATTCACCCCTCCACTTT
CDR3 protein: CAISEDFTGDSPLHF

J gene: TRBJ2-3
V gene: TRBV4-2
clone size: NA
D gene: TRBD2
CDR3 DNA: TGTGCCAGCAGCCAAGCCCCTAGCGGGGTCACAGATACGCAGTATTTT
CDR3 protein: CASSQAPSGVTDTQYF

J gene: TRBJ2-7
V gene: TRBV6-6
clone size: NA
D gene: TRBD1
CDR3 DNA: TGTGCCAGCAGTTACGAAGACAGGGGCTCGGGCGAGCAGTACTTC
CDR3 protein: CASSYEDRGSGEQYF

J gene: TRBJ2-7
V gene: TRBV7-2
clone size: NA
D gene: NA
CDR3 DNA: TGTGCCAGCAGCCGGGGGGCGTACGAGCAGTACTTC
CDR3 protein: CASSRGAYEQYF

J gene: TRBJ1-6
V gene: TRBV7-2
clone size: once
D gene: NA
CDR3 DNA: TGTGCCAGCAGCTTCTTGGGGGGCGTGAGTTCACCCCTCCACTTT
CDR3 protein: CASSFLGGVSSPLHF

J gene: TRBJ2-2
V gene: TRBV19
clone size: NA
D gene: NA
CDR3 DNA: TGTGCCAGTAGTCTTATCGGGGACACGAACACCGGGGAGCTGTTTTTT
CDR3 protein: CASSLIGDTNTGELFF

J gene: TRBJ2-7
V gene: TRBV30
clone size: NA
D gene: NA
CDR3 DNA: TGTGCCTGGAGTGCCGGGACGGGTCGGCGGTACTTC
CDR3 protein: CAWSAGTGRRYF

J gene: TRBJ1-1
V gene: TRBV10-1
clone size: NA
D gene: NA
CDR3 DNA: TGCGCCAGCAGTGAGAGCCACACTGAAGCTTTCTTT
CDR3 protein: CASSESHTEAFF

J gene: TRBJ1-1
V gene: TRBV14
clone size: once
D gene: NA
CDR3 DNA: TGTGCCAGCAGCCAAGGTAGATACACTGAAGCTTTCTTT
CDR3 protein: CASSQGRYTEAFF

J gene: TRBJ2-6
V gene: TRBV6-5
clone size: NA
D gene: NA
CDR3 DNA: TGTGCCAGCAGTTTAAGGGGCGGCTCTGGGGCCAACGTCCTGACTTTC
CDR3 protein: CASSLRGGSGANVLTF

J gene: TRBJ2-1
V gene: TRBV6-6
clone size: NA
D gene: TRBD2
CDR3 DNA: TGTGCCAGCAGTTACATAGTCGGGGGGGCTTACAATGAGCAGTTCTTC
CDR3 protein: CASSYIVGGAYNEQFF

J gene: TRBJ1-3
V gene: TRBV30
clone size: NA
D gene: NA
CDR3 DNA: TGTGCCTGGACGTCCGACTCTGGAAACACCATATATTTT
CDR3 protein: CAWTSDSGNTIYF

J gene: TRBJ1-4
V gene: TRBV15
clone size: NA
D gene: NA
CDR3 DNA: TGTGCCACCAGCAGAGATCGTGGGGAAAAACTGTTTTTT
CDR3 protein: CATSRDRGEKLFF

J gene: TRBJ2-7
V gene: TRBV27
clone size: NA
D gene: TRBD2
CDR3 DNA: TGTGCCAGCAGTCCCGACTCGGGCGCAGCGGGGGCCTTCTACGAGCAGTACTTC
CDR3 protein: CASSPDSGAAGAFYEQYF

J gene: TRBJ1-6
V gene: TRBV5-1
clone size: NA
D gene: NA
CDR3 DNA: TGCGCCAGCAGCTTGGACCAGGGAGGGAATAATTCACCCCTCCACTTT
CDR3 protein: CASSLDQGGNNSPLHF

J gene: TRBJ2-7
V gene: TRBV10-1
clone size: NA
D gene: NA
CDR3 DNA: TGCGCCAGCAGTGGGGGTGGGGGCAGGCAGTACTTC
CDR3 protein: CASSGGGGRQYF

J gene: TRBJ1-1
V gene: TRBV5-1
clone size: NA
D gene: NA
CDR3 DNA: TGCGCCAGCAGCTCTCTGATGAACACTGAAGCTTTCTTT
CDR3 protein: CASSSLMNTEAFF

J gene: TRBJ1-1
V gene: TRBV7-2
clone size: NA
D gene: TRBD1
CDR3 DNA: TGTGCCAGCGGACAGGGACCCACGAACACTGAAGCTTTCTTT
CDR3 protein: CASGQGPTNTEAFF

J gene: TRBJ2-1
V gene: TRBV7-2
clone size: once
D gene: NA
CDR3 DNA: TGTGCCAGCAGCCTCCTAGGACCTCCCTACAATGAGCAGTTCTTC
CDR3 protein: CASSLLGPPYNEQFF

J gene: TRBJ1-4
V gene: TRBV19
clone size: NA
D gene: NA
CDR3 DNA: TGTGCCACCCGCAGGGTAGGACAAAGTGGGGGTGAAAAACTGTTTTTT
CDR3 protein: CATRRVGQSGGEKLFF

J gene: TRBJ2-1
V gene: TRBV5-8
clone size: NA
D gene: NA
CDR3 DNA: TGTGCCAGCCCAAGCTGGGGGCGAAGAGATGAGCAGTTCTTC
CDR3 protein: CASPSWGRRDEQFF

J gene: TRBJ1-2
V gene: TRBV28
clone size: NA
D gene: TRBD1
CDR3 DNA: TGTGCCAGCAGTTGGACAGGGCCCATCTATGGCTACACCTTC
CDR3 protein: CASSWTGPIYGYTF

J gene: TRBJ1-5
V gene: TRBV4-1
clone size: few
D gene: NA
CDR3 DNA: TGCGCCAGCAGCCAAGATTCGGCAGGGACGCAGCCCCAGCATTTT
CDR3 protein: CASSQDSAGTQPQHF

J gene: TRBJ1-1
V gene: TRBV30
clone size: once
D gene: NA
CDR3 DNA: TGTGCCTGGAGTGTCCCTCTCCGGGGTGAAGCTTTCTTT
CDR3 protein: CAWSVPLRGEAFF

J gene: TRBJ1-3
V gene: TRBV11-3
clone size: few
D gene: TRBD1
CDR3 DNA: TGTGCCAGCACCACAGGGGGTACTGGAAACACCATATATTTT
CDR3 protein: CASTTGGTGNTIYF

J gene: TRBJ1-6
V gene: TRBV30
clone size: NA
D gene: TRBD1
CDR3 DNA: TGTGCCTGGAGTGTAAGGACAGGGGTAGATAATTATAATTCACCCCTCCACTTT
CDR3 protein: CAWSVRTGVDNYNSPLHF